A selection of T cell receptor beta chains follows, all from one sample in a study of CD8 T cells in ankylosing spondylitis. TCRdb re-called the 5' RACE reads with MiXCR, one entry per CDR3 protein. This sample has 100,000 to 150,000 distinct CDR3 sequences; around 15% occur once, and the top ten carry 2.5% to 3.5%. The sample was blood, either unsorted or a sorted T cell fraction (not recorded which). These receptors were collected from a female donor with ankylosing spondylitis or in good health (not recorded which). CDR3s include the opening cysteine and the closing phenylalanine or tryptophan. A D gene is named only where the DNA matches it firmly. Rows give clone size only sometimes, using once, few, many, or a class for an expanded clone.

v_gene	d_gene	j_gene	abundance	CDR3aa	CDR3nt
TRBV6-1	TRBD1	TRBJ2-2	few	CASTRGLTGELFF	TGTGCCAGCACCAGGGGGCTTACCGGGGAGCTGTTTTTT
TRBV29-1	-	TRBJ1-1	many	CSVGHVAGTNTEAFF	TGCAGCGTTGGACACGTGGCAGGCACGAACACTGAAGCTTTCTTT
TRBV18	TRBD1	TRBJ2-1	-	CASSPTGAGNEQFF	TGTGCCAGCTCACCGACAGGGGCAGGCAATGAGCAGTTCTTC
TRBV5-1	TRBD1	TRBJ1-1	many	CASSHLPGQGFWTEAFF	TGCGCCAGCAGCCACCTGCCGGGACAGGGTTTTTGGACTGAAGCTTTCTTT
TRBV12-3/TRBV12-4	-	TRBJ2-1	many	CASSFSPRGSSYNEQFF	TGTGCCAGCAGTTTCTCCCCTCGTGGGAGCTCCTACAATGAGCAGTTCTTC
TRBV29-1	TRBD1	TRBJ1-3	many	CSVEKGTAPGNTIYF	TGCAGCGTTGAAAAGGGGACAGCGCCTGGAAACACCATATATTTT
TRBV7-8	-	TRBJ2-5	many	CASSLVFVQKETQYF	TGTGCCAGCAGCTTAGTTTTTGTCCAGAAAGAGACCCAGTACTTC
TRBV7-3	TRBD2	TRBJ2-3	many	CASSLNGPSPSGGTDTQYF	TGTGCCAGCAGCTTAAACGGGCCATCCCCTAGCGGGGGTACAGATACGCAGTATTTT
TRBV10-2	-	TRBJ2-7	many	CASSEFHEQYF	TGCGCCAGCAGTGAGTTCCACGAGCAGTACTTC
TRBV24-1	-	TRBJ2-3	many	CATSRVGGTDTQYF	TGTGCCACCAGTAGAGTCGGGGGCACAGATACGCAGTATTTT
TRBV20-1	-	TRBJ1-5	many	CSARVADQPQHF	TGCAGTGCTAGAGTGGCAGACCAGCCCCAGCATTTT
TRBV5-5	TRBD1	TRBJ1-1	few	CASRSGTGGFLPEAFF	TGTGCCAGCAGATCCGGGACAGGGGGCTTTCTCCCTGAAGCTTTCTTT
TRBV7-9	TRBD2	TRBJ2-3	-	CASIIDGLALTDTQYF	TGTGCCAGCATCATCGACGGACTAGCTCTCACAGATACGCAGTATTTT
TRBV5-1	-	TRBJ1-4	-	CASSLVGGGTNEKLFF	TGCGCCAGCAGCTTGGTTGGGGGTGGAACTAATGAAAAACTGTTTTTT
TRBV29-1	-	TRBJ2-1	few	CSVELLAGRKEQFF	TGCAGCGTTGAATTGTTGGCCGGCCGTAAGGAGCAGTTCTTC
TRBV3-1	TRBD2	TRBJ2-3	few	CASSQDGGGGTDTQYF	TGTGCCAGCAGCCAAGATGGGGGAGGGGGCACAGATACGCAGTATTTT
TRBV20-1	TRBD2	TRBJ2-3	few	CSAASGSVTDTQYF	TGCAGTGCTGCGAGCGGGAGTGTCACAGATACGCAGTATTTT
TRBV6-5	TRBD2	TRBJ2-3	-	CASSYGASGIADTQYF	TGTGCCAGCAGTTACGGGGCTAGCGGGATCGCAGATACGCAGTATTTT
TRBV7-2	-	TRBJ2-1	-	CASSLGWGSYNEQFF	TGTGCCAGCAGCTTAGGTTGGGGCTCCTACAATGAGCAGTTCTTC
TRBV6-5	TRBD2	TRBJ2-1	-	CASSYSFLAGGPSEQFF	TGTGCCAGCAGTTACTCCTTCCTAGCGGGGGGGCCAAGTGAGCAGTTCTTC
TRBV4-1	-	TRBJ2-5	few	CAKTAGQETQYF	TGCGCCAAAACGGCGGGGCAAGAGACCCAGTACTTC
TRBV7-9	-	TRBJ1-4	many	CASSYSRANEKLFF	TGTGCCAGCAGCTACTCCCGGGCAAATGAAAAACTGTTTTTT